What follows is one T cell receptor beta chain and its context. This sample stems from a study of blood T cell repertoires in COVID-19. The wider study: The samples span acute and convalescent COVID-19 from the United States, Italy and Spain. PBMCs, B-cell-depleted T cells, or T cells were the source of the cDNA or gDNA that made up the material.

Original handling: Estimation of nucleated cell counts was performed using reference gene primer amplification. The assay was immunoSEQ multiplex PCR, and TCRdb's table has in-frame clones only and misses some. D and trimming were read from the DNA, whereas the V and J calls and clone size are those reported in that table. Here the sample spans fewer than 150,000 clones, roughly four fifths being singletons. Sequenced material: peripheral blood. This clonotype was obtained from a human donor in a cohort sampled during active COVID-19.

In DNA form, the CDR3 reads TGTGCCAGCAGCTTAGACGTGACTAGCGGGGGATTGGCAGATACGCAGTATTTT. Protein: CASSLDVTSGGLADTQYF. The chain is built from TRBV7-2 and TRBJ2-3; 12 bases match TRBD2. Germline V gives CDR1 SGHTA, CDR2 FQGNSA. CDR3 length equals 18 residues. Unmatched junction bases numbered 9, after V lost 1 base and J lost 4 bases. The entire variable domain, with the rest obtained from reference TRBV7-2 and TRBJ2-3, is as follows: GAGVSQSPSNKVTEKGKDVELRCDPISGHTALYWYRQSLGQGLEFLIYFQGNSAPDKSGLPSDRFSAERTGGSVSTLTIQRTQQEDSAVYLCASSLDVTSGGLADTQYFGPGTRLTVL.